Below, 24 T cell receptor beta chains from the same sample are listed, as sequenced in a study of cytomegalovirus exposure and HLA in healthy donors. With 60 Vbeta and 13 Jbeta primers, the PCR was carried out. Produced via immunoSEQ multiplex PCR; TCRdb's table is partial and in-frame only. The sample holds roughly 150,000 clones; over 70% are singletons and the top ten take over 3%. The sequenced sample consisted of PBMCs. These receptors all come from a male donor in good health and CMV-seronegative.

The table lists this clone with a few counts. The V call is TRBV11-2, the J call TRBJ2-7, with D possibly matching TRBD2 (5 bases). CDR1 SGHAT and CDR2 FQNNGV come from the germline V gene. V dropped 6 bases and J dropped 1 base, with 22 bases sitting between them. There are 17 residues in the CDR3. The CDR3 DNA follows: TGTGCCAGCAGTATAAATACCTCACCCGGCGGGTCCTACGAGCAGTACTTC. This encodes CASSINTSPGGSYEQYF.

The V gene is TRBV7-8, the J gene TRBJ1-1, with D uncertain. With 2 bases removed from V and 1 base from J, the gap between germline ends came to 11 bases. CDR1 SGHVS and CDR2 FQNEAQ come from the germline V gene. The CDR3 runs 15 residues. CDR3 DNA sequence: TGTGCCAGCAGCTTAATGGCACAACAGAACACTGAAGCTTTCTTT. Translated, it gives CASSLMAQQNTEAFF.

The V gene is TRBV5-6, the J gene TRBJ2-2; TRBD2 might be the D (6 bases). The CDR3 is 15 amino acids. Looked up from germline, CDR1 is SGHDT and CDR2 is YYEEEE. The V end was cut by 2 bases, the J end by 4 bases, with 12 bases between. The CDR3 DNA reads TGTGCCAGCAGCTTTGTCTTAGCGGCCACCGGGGAGCTGTTTTTT. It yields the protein CASSFVLAATGELFF.

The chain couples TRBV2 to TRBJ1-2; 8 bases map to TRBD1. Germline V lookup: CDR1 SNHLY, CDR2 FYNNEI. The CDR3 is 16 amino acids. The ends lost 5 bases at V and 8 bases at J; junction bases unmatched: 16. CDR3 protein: CASSFTRRGLGEGYTF. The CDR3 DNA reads TGTGCCAGCAGTTTCACCCGCAGGGGGCTAGGTGAGGGCTACACCTTC.

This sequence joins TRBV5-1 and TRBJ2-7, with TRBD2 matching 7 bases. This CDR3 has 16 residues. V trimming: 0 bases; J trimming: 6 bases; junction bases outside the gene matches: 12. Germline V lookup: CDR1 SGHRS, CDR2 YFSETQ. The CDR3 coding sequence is TGCGCCAGCAGCTTGGGCCCAACGGGGGGTTTGGGCGAGCAGTACTTC. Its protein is CASSLGPTGGLGEQYF. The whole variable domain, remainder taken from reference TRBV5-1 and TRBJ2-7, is KAGVTQTPRYLIKTRGQQVTLSCSPISGHRSVSWYQQTPGQGLQFLFEYFSETQRNKGNFPGRFSGRQFSNSRSEMNVSTLELGDSALYLCASSLGPTGGLGEQYFGPGTRLTVT.

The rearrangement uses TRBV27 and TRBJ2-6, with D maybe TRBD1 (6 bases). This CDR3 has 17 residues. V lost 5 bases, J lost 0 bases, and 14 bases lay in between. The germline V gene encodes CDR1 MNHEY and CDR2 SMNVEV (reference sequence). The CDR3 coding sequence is TGTGCCAGCAGTCCCCTGGGGGCTGACTCTGGGGCCAACGTCCTGACTTTC. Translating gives CASSPLGADSGANVLTF.

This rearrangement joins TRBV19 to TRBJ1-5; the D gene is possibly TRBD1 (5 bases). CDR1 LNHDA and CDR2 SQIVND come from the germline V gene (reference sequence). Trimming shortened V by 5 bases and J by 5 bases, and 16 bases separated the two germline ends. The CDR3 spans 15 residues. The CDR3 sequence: CASSVLTQGHQPQHF. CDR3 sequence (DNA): TGTGCCAGTAGTGTGTTAACTCAGGGCCATCAGCCCCAGCATTTT.

CDR3 sequence reads: CASRTAGGFNQPQHF. CDR3 nucleotide sequence: TGTGCCAGTAGGACGGCAGGGGGTTTCAATCAGCCCCAGCATTTT. The gene calls are TRBV19 and TRBJ1-5, with 7 bases matching TRBD1. Germline CDR1 LNHDA, CDR2 SQIVND (reference sequence). The V segment lost 6 bases and the J segment 3 bases; nucleotides outside the gene matches: 8. CDR3 length: 15 residues.

Here the CDR3 DNA reads TGTGCCAGCAGTGACGGCCTAGCGGGAGGCGATGAGCAGTTCTTC. Its translation: CASSDGLAGGDEQFF. This chain uses TRBV6-4 with TRBJ2-1; 11 bases align to TRBD2. CDR3 length: 15 amino acids. The germline V gene encodes CDR1 MRHNA and CDR2 SNTAGT. Losses at the gene ends were 2 bases for V and 8 bases for J; bases not matched to a gene: 5.

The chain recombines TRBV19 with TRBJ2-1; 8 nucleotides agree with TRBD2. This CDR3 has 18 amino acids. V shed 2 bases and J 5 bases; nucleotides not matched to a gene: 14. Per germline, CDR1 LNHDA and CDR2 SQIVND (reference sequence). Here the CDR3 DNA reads TGTGCCAGTAGTATAAGATCTGGGTCGGGGGGGGGCAACAATGAGCAGTTCTTC. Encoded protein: CASSIRSGSGGGNNEQFF.

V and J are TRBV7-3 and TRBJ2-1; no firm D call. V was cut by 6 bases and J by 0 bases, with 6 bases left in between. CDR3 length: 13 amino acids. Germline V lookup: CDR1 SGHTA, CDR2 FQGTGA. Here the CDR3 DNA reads TGTGCCAGCAGTCGGTCCTCCTACAATGAGCAGTTCTTC. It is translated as CASSRSSYNEQFF.

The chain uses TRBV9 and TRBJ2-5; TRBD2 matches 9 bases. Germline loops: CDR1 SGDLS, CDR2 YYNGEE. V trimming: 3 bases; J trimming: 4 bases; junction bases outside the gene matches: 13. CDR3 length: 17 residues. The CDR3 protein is CASSASVGGRAGETQYF. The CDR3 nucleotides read TGTGCCAGCAGCGCCTCAGTTGGCGGGAGGGCCGGAGAGACCCAGTACTTC.

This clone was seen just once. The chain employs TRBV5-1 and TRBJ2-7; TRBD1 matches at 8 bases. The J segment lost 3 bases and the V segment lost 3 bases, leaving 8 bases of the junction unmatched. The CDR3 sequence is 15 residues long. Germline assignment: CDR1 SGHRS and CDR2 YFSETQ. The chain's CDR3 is CASSYGGTGNYEQYF. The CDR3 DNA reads TGCGCCAGCAGCTATGGAGGGACAGGCAACTACGAGCAGTACTTC.

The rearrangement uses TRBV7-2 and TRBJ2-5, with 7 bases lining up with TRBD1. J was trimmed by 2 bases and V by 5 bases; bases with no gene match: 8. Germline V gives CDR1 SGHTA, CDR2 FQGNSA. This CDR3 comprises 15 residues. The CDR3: CASSPGRGRQETQYF. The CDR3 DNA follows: TGTGCCAGCAGCCCGGGAAGGGGGCGGCAAGAGACCCAGTACTTC.

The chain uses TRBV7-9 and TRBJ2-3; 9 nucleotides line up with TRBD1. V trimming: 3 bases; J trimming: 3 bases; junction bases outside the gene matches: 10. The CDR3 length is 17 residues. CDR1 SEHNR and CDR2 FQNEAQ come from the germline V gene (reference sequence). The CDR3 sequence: CASSFYRTGDGTDTQYF. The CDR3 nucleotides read TGTGCCAGCAGCTTCTATCGGACAGGGGATGGGACAGATACGCAGTATTTT.

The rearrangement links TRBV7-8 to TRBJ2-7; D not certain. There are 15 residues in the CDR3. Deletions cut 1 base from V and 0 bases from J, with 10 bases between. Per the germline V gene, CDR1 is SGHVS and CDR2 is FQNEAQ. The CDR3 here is CASSLVDASSYEQYF. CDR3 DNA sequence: TGTGCCAGCAGCTTAGTTGATGCCAGCTCCTACGAGCAGTACTTC.

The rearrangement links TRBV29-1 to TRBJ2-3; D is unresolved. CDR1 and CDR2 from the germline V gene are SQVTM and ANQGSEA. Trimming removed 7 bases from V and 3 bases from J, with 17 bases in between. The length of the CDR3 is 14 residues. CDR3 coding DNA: TGCAGCGCGCCAGCTCCCGGGTGGACAGATACGCAGTATTTT. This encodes CSAPAPGWTDTQYF.

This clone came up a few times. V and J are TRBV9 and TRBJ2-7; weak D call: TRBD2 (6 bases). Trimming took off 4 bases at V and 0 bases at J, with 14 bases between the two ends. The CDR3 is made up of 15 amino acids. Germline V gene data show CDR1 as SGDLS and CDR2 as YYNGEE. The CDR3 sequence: CASSRGGVSSYEQYF. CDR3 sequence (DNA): TGTGCCAGCAGCAGAGGAGGGGTAAGCTCCTACGAGCAGTACTTC.

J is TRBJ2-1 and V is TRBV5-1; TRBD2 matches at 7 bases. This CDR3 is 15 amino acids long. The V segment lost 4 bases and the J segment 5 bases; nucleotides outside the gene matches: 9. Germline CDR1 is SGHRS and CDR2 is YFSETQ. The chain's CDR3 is CASSPYPAGDNEQFF. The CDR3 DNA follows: TGCGCCAGCAGCCCCTACCCGGCGGGGGACAATGAGCAGTTCTTC.

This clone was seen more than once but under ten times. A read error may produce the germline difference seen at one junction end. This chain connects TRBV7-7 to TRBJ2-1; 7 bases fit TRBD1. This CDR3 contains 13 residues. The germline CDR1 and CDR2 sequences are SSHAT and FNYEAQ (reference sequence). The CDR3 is CASSPDRAGEQFF. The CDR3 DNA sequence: TGTGCTAGCAGCCCTGACAGGGCAGGAGAGCAGTTCTTC.

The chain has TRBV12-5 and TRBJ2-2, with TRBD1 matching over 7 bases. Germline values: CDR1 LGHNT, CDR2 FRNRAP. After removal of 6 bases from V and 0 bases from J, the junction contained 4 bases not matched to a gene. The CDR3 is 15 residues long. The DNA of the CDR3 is TGTGCTAGTGGCCCCGGGACAGCGAACACCGGGGAGCTGTTTTTT. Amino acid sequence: CASGPGTANTGELFF.

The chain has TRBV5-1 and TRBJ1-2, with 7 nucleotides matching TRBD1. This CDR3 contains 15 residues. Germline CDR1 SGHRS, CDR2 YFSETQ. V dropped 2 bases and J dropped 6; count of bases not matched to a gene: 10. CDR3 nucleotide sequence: TGCGCCAGCAGCTTCCGGCAGGGGGTAGTGGATGGCTACACCTTC. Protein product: CASSFRQGVVDGYTF.

The CDR3 sequence: CASSIGTPQETQYF. DNA of the CDR3: TGTGCCAGCTCCATCGGGACTCCCCAAGAGACCCAGTACTTC. V usage is TRBV18 and J usage is TRBJ2-5, with a possible D match to TRBD2 (6 bases). CDR1 is KGHSH and CDR2 is LQKENI in the germline V gene. CDR3 length: 14 residues. V was pared by 6 bases and J by 1 base, with 12 bases between.

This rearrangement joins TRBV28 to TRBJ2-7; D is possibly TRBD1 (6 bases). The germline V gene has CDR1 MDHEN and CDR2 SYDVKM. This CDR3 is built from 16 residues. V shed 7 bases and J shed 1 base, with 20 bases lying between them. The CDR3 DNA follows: TGTGCCAGCAACCCACTCAGGGGAGCAGGATCCTACGAGCAGTACTTC. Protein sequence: CASNPLRGAGSYEQYF.